These 22 T cell receptor beta chains were sequenced from one sample in a study of T cells after yellow fever vaccination. TCRdb ran MiXCR on the 5' RACE reads and lists one entry per CDR3 protein. This sample has 200,000 to 250,000 distinct CDR3 sequences; about 3% occur once, and the top ten carry 2.5% to 3.5%. The material sequenced was CD4+ T cells sorted from PBMCs, taken 10 days after the yellow fever booster vaccination. Every receptor here comes from a young man who received the YFV17D yellow fever vaccine.

This clonotype was seen at least ten times. The chain links TRBV4-2 to TRBJ2-1; D not certain. This CDR3 region has 13 residues. With 0 bases removed from V and 8 bases from J, the gap between germline ends came to 8 bases. CDR1 is LGHNA and CDR2 is YNFKEQ in the germline V gene. The CDR3: CASSQEVWDEQFF. The CDR3 region has the DNA TGTGCCAGCAGCCAAGAGGTCTGGGATGAGCAGTTCTTC.

This clonotype was picked up a small number of times. V gene TRBV6-1 combines with J gene TRBJ1-6; TRBD1 might be the D (5 bases). This CDR3 region has 13 residues. Germline V gene sequence: CDR1 MNHNS, CDR2 SASEGT. V gave up 3 bases and J gave up 16 bases, with 16 bases separating them. The CDR3 is CASSDSGTPQLHF. CDR3 nucleotide sequence: TGTGCCAGCAGTGATTCGGGGACGCCCCAACTCCACTTT.

The rearrangement uses TRBV6-6 and TRBJ1-3, with a weak D call TRBD1 (6 bases). The CDR3 is made up of 15 amino acids. The V end was cut by 2 bases, the J end by 0 bases, with 8 bases between. Germline values: CDR1 MNHNY, CDR2 SVGAGI (reference sequence). CDR3 bases: TGTGCCAGCAGTTACGACAGGAGCTCTGGAAACACCATATATTTT. It codes for CASSYDRSSGNTIYF.

The table lists this clonotype with a few counts. V and J are TRBV6-4 and TRBJ1-2, with 7 positions matching TRBD1. V lost 6 bases and J lost 8; bases outside the gene matches: 12. Germline V lookup: CDR1 MRHNA, CDR2 SNTAGT. This CDR3 contains 14 residues. The CDR3 reads CASRAREGAGGYTF. CDR3 sequence (DNA): TGTGCCAGCAGGGCCAGGGAGGGGGCTGGAGGCTACACCTTC.

This clonotype has a count of ten or more. The V and J genes are TRBV4-3 and TRBJ2-7; no definite D call. Trimming removed 1 base at V and 2 bases at J, with 9 bases between. Per germline, CDR1 LGHNA and CDR2 YSLEER. CDR3 length: 14 residues. The CDR3 DNA reads as TGCGCCAGCAGCCAAGCCCCAGGAACCTACGAGCAGTACTTC. It specifies CASSQAPGTYEQYF.

This clonotype was seen ten or more times. This rearrangement joins TRBV5-6 to TRBJ2-7; TRBD1 is a possible D gene (6 bases). CDR1 is SGHDT, CDR2 YYEEEE, per germline. Trimming took 5 bases from V and 1 from J, leaving 7 bases between them. The CDR3 consists of 12 residues. As DNA, the CDR3 is TGTGCCAGCAGTGGACAGTCCTACGAGCAGTACGTC. Amino acids: CASSGQSYEQYV.

This clonotype was counted many times. The rearrangement links TRBV7-6 to TRBJ2-7; D may be TRBD1 (5 bases). The CDR3 loop spans 13 amino acids. V dropped 4 bases and J dropped 1 base, with 8 bases sitting between them. Germline CDR1 SGHVS, CDR2 FNYEAQ. CDR3 sequence: CASSSRQSYEQYF. The CDR3 nucleotides are TGTGCCAGCAGCTCCCGACAGTCCTACGAGCAGTACTTC.

This clonotype occurred many times. The V gene is TRBV2, the J gene TRBJ2-3; 8 bases agree with TRBD1. V shed 5 bases and J 3 bases; nucleotides not matched to a gene: 7. The CDR3 extends over 15 amino acids. The germline CDR1 and CDR2 sequences are SNHLY and FYNNEI. The CDR3 sequence is CASSYTDRGTDTQYF. In nucleotides, the CDR3 is TGTGCCAGCAGTTACACCGACAGGGGTACAGATACGCAGTATTTT.

This clonotype has more than one count but fewer than ten. The chain combines TRBV25-1 with TRBJ1-1; D call uncertain. The CDR3 length is 18 residues. V was clipped by 1 base and J by 1 base, with 19 bases between them. CDR1 and CDR2 from the germline V gene are MGHDK and SYGVNS. The CDR3 spells CASSESSPRSKSNTEAFF. In DNA, the CDR3 is TGTGCCAGCAGTGAATCCTCGCCGCGGTCTAAATCGAACACTGAAGCTTTCTTT.

This clonotype was recorded a few times. V usage is TRBV20-1 and J usage is TRBJ2-7; perhaps TRBD2 as D (6 bases). The CDR3 spans 12 residues. Germline CDR1 reads DFQATT; CDR2 reads SNEGSKA (reference sequence). Trimming cost V 5 bases and J 4 bases, with 12 bases left between them. For the CDR3, the DNA is TGCAGTGCTCAGGACGGGACTTACGAGCAGTACTTC. Translated: CSAQDGTYEQYF.

V gene TRBV2 combines with J gene TRBJ1-1; 8 nucleotides align to TRBD1. This CDR3 is 12 amino acids long. The V and J ends lost 10 bases and 1 base, in that order; junction bases with no gene match: 2. Per germline, CDR1 SNHLY and CDR2 FYNNEI. Written as DNA, the CDR3 is TGTGCCAACGGACAGGGGAACACTGAAGCTTTCTTT. Translating it yields CANGQGNTEAFF.

The chain has TRBV6-5 and TRBJ2-5; a possible D gene is TRBD1 (5 bases). This CDR3 contains 13 residues. The V end lost 3 bases, the J end lost 5 bases, and 10 bases lay between the germline ends. Germline V gives CDR1 MNHEY, CDR2 SVGAGI. The CDR3 loop reads CASSYPGWETQYF. The CDR3 region has the DNA TGTGCCAGCAGTTATCCAGGGTGGGAGACCCAGTACTTC.

The V call is TRBV6-1, the J call TRBJ1-1; D uncertain. Germline CDR1 reads MNHNS; CDR2 reads SASEGT. This CDR3 region has 13 residues. The ends were cut back, 6 bases at V and 3 bases at J, with 11 bases in the middle. As DNA, the CDR3 is TGTGCCAGCAGGGAACACGTTGACACTGAAGCTTTCTTT. The encoded protein is CASREHVDTEAFF.

This clonotype was recorded a few times. V usage is TRBV29-1 and J usage is TRBJ1-4, with D perhaps matching TRBD1 (6 bases). V lost 7 bases and J lost 3, with 12 bases in between. This CDR3 has 13 residues. Germline loops: CDR1 SQVTM, CDR2 ANQGSEA. The CDR3 protein is CSGKGGANEKLFF. The CDR3 bases are TGCAGCGGGAAAGGGGGGGCTAATGAAAAACTGTTTTTT. Combining the CDR3 with reference TRBV29-1 and TRBJ1-4 gives the whole variable domain SAVISQKPSRDICQRGTSLTIQCQVDSQVTMMFWYRQQPGQSLTLIATANQGSEATYESGFVIDKFPISRPNLTFSTLTVSNMSPEDSSIYLCSGKGGANEKLFFGSGTQLSVL.

The sample holds a few counts of this clonotype. This chain joins TRBV5-1 and TRBJ2-3; D perhaps matches TRBD1 (6 bases). Germline values: CDR1 SGHRS, CDR2 YFSETQ. The CDR3 contains 14 residues. Trimming shortened V by 7 bases and J by 2 bases, and 14 bases separated the two germline ends. The CDR3 spells CASDETGNTDTQYF. CDR3 in DNA: TGCGCCAGCGACGAGACAGGTAACACAGATACGCAGTATTTT.

This clonotype was observed a few times. This chain connects TRBV14 to TRBJ2-2; TRBD2 agrees at 10 bases. V shed 0 bases, J shed 10 bases, and the junction held 14 bases outside the gene matches. Germline CDR1 is SGHDN and CDR2 is FVKESK. The CDR3 length is 18 residues. The CDR3 region is CASSQDISGLARAAELFF. DNA for the CDR3: TGTGCCAGCAGCCAAGATATATCGGGACTAGCGCGCGCCGCGGAGCTGTTTTTT.

This clonotype was seen repeatedly, ten times or more. J is TRBJ2-1 and V is TRBV7-9, with 8 bases identical to TRBD2. CDR3 length equals 16 residues. The V segment lost 5 bases and the J segment 0 bases; nucleotides outside the gene matches: 6. CDR1 and CDR2 (germline): SEHNR, FQNEAQ (reference sequence). The CDR3 reads CASSPRRGGSYNEQFF. Written as DNA, the CDR3 is TGTGCCAGCAGCCCCCGACGGGGGGGCTCCTACAATGAGCAGTTCTTC.

The V gene is TRBV7-2, the J gene TRBJ2-7; a possible D gene is TRBD2 (6 bases). Germline V CDR1 and CDR2: SGHTA, FQGNSA. The germline V and J ends were trimmed by 5 bases and 4 bases, with 15 bases remaining between them. The CDR3 runs to 14 residues. The CDR3 DNA sequence: TGTGCCAGCAGCCCAGAGGGAGGACCTTACGAGCAGTACGTC. Translation: CASSPEGGPYEQYV.

This clonotype was found once. The rearrangement links TRBV11-3 to TRBJ2-1, with 8 bases lining up with TRBD2. CDR3 size: 18 residues. J was trimmed by 4 bases and V by 0 bases; bases with no gene match: 11. Germline CDR1 and CDR2: SGHNT and YENEEA. The CDR3 bases are TGTGCCAGCAGCTTAGATCAGGGCGGTAGCGGGGTGTACAATGAGCAGTTCTTC. This sequence encodes CASSLDQGGSGVYNEQFF.

This clonotype was seen at least ten times. At one boundary the junction diverges from the germline segment, which might be a read error. V is TRBV6-5 and J is TRBJ1-2; D ambiguous. The CDR3 consists of 13 residues. Germline V gives CDR1 MNHEY, CDR2 SVGAGI. The CDR3: CASSYGGNYGYTF. Here the CDR3 DNA reads TGCGCCAGCAGCTACGGAGGGAACTATGGCTACACCTTC.

The rearrangement joins TRBV18 to TRBJ2-3; possible D gene TRBD1, 6 bases. CDR3 length equals 14 residues. Trimming cost V 0 bases and J 6 bases, with 10 bases left between them. CDR1 and CDR2 from the germline V gene are KGHSH and LQKENI. The CDR3 is CASSPPAGEDTQYF. In nucleotides, the CDR3 is TGTGCCAGCTCACCACCAGCAGGGGAGGATACGCAGTATTTT.

This chain connects TRBV2 to TRBJ1-1; 7 nucleotides match TRBD1. The CDR3 covers 16 residues. Germline lookup yields CDR1 SNHLY and CDR2 FYNNEI. Germline trimming cut 1 base from V and 6 bases from J; bases unmatched to any gene: 11. The CDR3, as DNA: TGTGCCAGCAGTGAAGGGGCGACAGGGAGGTTTGCTGAAGCTTTCTTT. It encodes CASSEGATGRFAEAFF.